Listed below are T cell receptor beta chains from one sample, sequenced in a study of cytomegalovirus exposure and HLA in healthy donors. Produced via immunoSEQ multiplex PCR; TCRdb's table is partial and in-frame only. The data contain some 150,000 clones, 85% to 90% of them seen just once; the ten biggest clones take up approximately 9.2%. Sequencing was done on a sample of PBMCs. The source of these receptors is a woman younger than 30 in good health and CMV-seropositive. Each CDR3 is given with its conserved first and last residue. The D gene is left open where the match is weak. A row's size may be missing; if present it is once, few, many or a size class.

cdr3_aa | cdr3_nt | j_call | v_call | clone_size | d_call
CASSVLPGQGNGELFF | TGTGCCAGCAGCGTTTTACCGGGACAGGGGAACGGGGAGCTGTTTTTT | TRBJ2-2 | TRBV9 | - | TRBD1
CASSTRQGGPGEQYF | TGCGCCAGCAGCACCAGACAGGGGGGGCCTGGCGAGCAGTACTTC | TRBJ2-7 | TRBV5-1 | - | TRBD1
CASSLSSGSSSYEQYF | TGTGCCAGCAGTTTATCTAGCGGGTCCAGCTCCTACGAGCAGTACTTC | TRBJ2-7 | TRBV27 | - | TRBD2
CASSLGLAGIGHEQFF | TGTGCCAGCAGTTTGGGGCTAGCGGGGATAGGGCATGAGCAGTTCTTC | TRBJ2-1 | TRBV27 | - | TRBD2
CASGRGAWGYTF | TGTGCCAGCGGCAGGGGGGCGTGGGGCTACACCTTC | TRBJ1-2 | TRBV6-1 | - | TRBD1
CSALDGVGGEKLFF | TGCAGCGCTTTGGACGGGGTCGGGGGAGAAAAACTGTTTTTT | TRBJ1-4 | TRBV29-1 | - | -
CASSPGVGLATNEKLFF | TGTGCCAGCAGCCCAGGGGTTGGGCTGGCAACTAATGAAAAACTGTTTTTT | TRBJ1-4 | TRBV9 | once | -
CASSPQRAMNTEAFF | TGTGCCAGCTCACCGCAGCGGGCCATGAACACTGAAGCTTTCTTT | TRBJ1-1 | TRBV18 | - | -
CASRRDRGQPQHF | TGTGCCAGCAGGCGGGACAGGGGGCAGCCCCAGCATTTT | TRBJ1-5 | TRBV27 | - | TRBD1
CASRTGTRTFNEQFF | TGTGCCAGCAGAACCGGGACTAGAACCTTTAATGAGCAGTTCTTC | TRBJ2-1 | TRBV2 | - | TRBD2
CASSRTGTGFGTDTQYF | TGTGCCAGCAGCCGTACAGGGACCGGATTCGGGACAGATACGCAGTATTTT | TRBJ2-3 | TRBV11-2 | - | -
CASSYQQGEAFF | TGTGCCAGCAGCTATCAACAGGGTGAAGCTTTCTTT | TRBJ1-1 | TRBV7-2 | - | -
CASATRGTDNSPLHF | TGCGCCAGCGCTACCCGGGGGACAGATAATTCACCCCTCCACTTT | TRBJ1-6 | TRBV5-1 | few | TRBD1
CATRTGVNTEAFF | TGTGCCACCAGGACAGGGGTGAACACTGAAGCTTTCTTT | TRBJ1-1 | TRBV10-3 | - | TRBD1
CASSESDRENTGELFF | TGTGCCAGCAGTGAGTCGGACAGGGAGAACACCGGGGAGCTGTTTTTT | TRBJ2-2 | TRBV6-4 | - | TRBD1
CAWSHNGNTIYF | TGTGCCTGGAGTCACAATGGAAACACCATATATTTT | TRBJ1-3 | TRBV30 | - | -
CASSVGGGGGQETQYF | TGTGCCAGCAGCGTAGGTGGCGGGGGTGGACAAGAGACCCAGTACTTC | TRBJ2-5 | TRBV9 | - | TRBD2
CASSDTPNYGYTF | TGCGCCAGCAGCGATACTCCTAACTATGGCTACACCTTC | TRBJ1-2 | TRBV5-1 | - | -
CASSSMDRVNEKLFF | TGTGCCAGCAGTTCCATGGACAGAGTTAATGAAAAACTGTTTTTT | TRBJ1-4 | TRBV6-5 | - | -
CASSLWARPDYGYTF | TGTGCCAGCAGCTTATGGGCCAGACCCGACTATGGCTACACCTTC | TRBJ1-2 | TRBV7-2 | - | -
CASREGPGSYTF | TGTGCCTCCCGGGAGGGCCCCGGTAGCTACACCTTC | TRBJ1-2 | TRBV6-1 | - | -
CASSSGLRDRGRKETQYF | TGTGCCAGCAGCTCAGGCCTTCGTGACAGGGGGCGAAAAGAGACCCAGTACTTC | TRBJ2-5 | TRBV7-8 | - | TRBD1
CASSDREHTEAFF | TGTGCCAGCAGTGACAGGGAACATACTGAAGCTTTCTTT | TRBJ1-1 | TRBV6-1 | medium-sized | -
CASSANVATNEKLFF | TGTGCCAGCAGTGCGAACGTTGCAACTAATGAAAAACTGTTTTTT | TRBJ1-4 | TRBV27 | once | -
CASSQEPAGGPHEQFF | TGTGCCAGCAGCCAAGAACCAGCGGGGGGGCCGCATGAGCAGTTCTTC | TRBJ2-1 | TRBV4-2 | few | TRBD2
CASSLGGLDNEQFF | TGTGCCAGCAGTCTTGGGGGCCTTGACAATGAGCAGTTCTTC | TRBJ2-1 | TRBV27 | - | -
CASRTIYRGRTEAFF | TGTGCCAGCAGGACAATATACAGGGGCCGGACTGAAGCTTTCTTT | TRBJ1-1 | TRBV28 | - | TRBD1
CAWKWDGGAEKLFF | TGTGCCTGGAAATGGGACGGCGGGGCGGAAAAACTGTTTTTT | TRBJ1-4 | TRBV30 | - | -
CASSEAGSGGQPQHF | TGTGCCAGCAGTGAAGCAGGTAGCGGGGGTCAGCCCCAGCATTTT | TRBJ1-5 | TRBV6-1 | - | -
CASSRMGFTEYQPQHF | TGTGCCAGCAGCCGAATGGGCTTCACCGAATATCAGCCCCAGCATTTT | TRBJ1-5 | TRBV28 | - | -
CASSRDSGNQPQHF | TGTGCCAGCAGTCGTGATTCGGGCAATCAGCCCCAGCATTTT | TRBJ1-5 | TRBV7-2 | once | -
CASSQEGQSEQFF | TGCGCCAGCAGCCAAGAAGGACAGAGCGAGCAGTTCTTC | TRBJ2-1 | TRBV4-1 | - | -